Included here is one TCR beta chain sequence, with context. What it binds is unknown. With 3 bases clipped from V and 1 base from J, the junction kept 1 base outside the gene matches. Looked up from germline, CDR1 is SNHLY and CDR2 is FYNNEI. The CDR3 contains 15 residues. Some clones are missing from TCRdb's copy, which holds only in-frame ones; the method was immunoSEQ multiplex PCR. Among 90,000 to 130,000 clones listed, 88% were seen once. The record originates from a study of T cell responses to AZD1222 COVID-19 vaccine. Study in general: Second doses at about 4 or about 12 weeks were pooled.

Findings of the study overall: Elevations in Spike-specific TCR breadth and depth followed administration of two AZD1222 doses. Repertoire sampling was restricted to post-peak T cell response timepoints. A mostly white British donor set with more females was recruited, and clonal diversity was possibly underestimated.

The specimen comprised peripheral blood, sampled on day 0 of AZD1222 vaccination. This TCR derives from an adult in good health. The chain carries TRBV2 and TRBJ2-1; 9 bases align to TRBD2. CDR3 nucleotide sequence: TGTGCCAGCAGTGAGAGCGGGGGGTCCTACAATGAGCAGTTCTTC. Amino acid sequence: CASSESGGSYNEQFF.